This passage covers 21 T cell receptor beta chains from one sample sequenced in a study of Graves' ophthalmopathy and Graves' hyperthyroidism. As the template, RNA transcripts were used to amplify TCR beta CDR3 regions. The first-round RT-PCR employed HTBI primers together with the Qiagen OneStep RT-PCR kit. A multiplex PCR was then performed as the second round. TCRdb reanalysed the multiplex PCR reads using MiXCR and keeps one entry per CDR3 protein. Counted here are 300,000 to 400,000 distinct CDR3 sequences, roughly 16% occurring once; the ten biggest clones make up over 9%. The sample taken for sequencing was peripheral blood. These receptors originate from an adult man with Graves' ophthalmopathy.

This clonotype was detected ten times or more. This chain uses TRBV11-1 with TRBJ1-2; no definite D call. The CDR3 is made up of 13 amino acids. Deletions cut 5 bases from V and 2 bases from J, with 9 bases between. Germline assignment: CDR1 SGHAT and CDR2 FQDESV (reference sequence). The CDR3 region is CASSPGENYGYTF. The CDR3 bases are TGTGCCAGCAGCCCCGGCGAGAACTATGGCTACACCTTC.

This clonotype has ten or more counts. This sequence joins TRBV6-1 and TRBJ2-7, with D possibly being TRBD1 (5 bases). Germline V gives CDR1 MNHNS, CDR2 SASEGT. V lost 1 base and J 4 bases, leaving 14 bases between the germline ends. The CDR3 is made up of 15 amino acids. The CDR3 DNA reads as TGTGCCAGCAGTGAAGATACAGGAGAATCATACGAGCAGTACTTC. Residues: CASSEDTGESYEQYF.

The rearrangement joins TRBV2 to TRBJ1-2, with D perhaps matching TRBD1 (6 bases). Trimming pared 10 bases from V and 1 base from J, leaving 10 bases between. This CDR3 has 12 amino acids. Germline assignment: CDR1 SNHLY and CDR2 FYNNEI. The CDR3 bases are TGTGCCACAGGACAGAATAACTATGGCTACACCTTC. It codes for CATGQNNYGYTF. The full variable domain, its missing parts supplied by reference TRBV2 and TRBJ1-2, is EPEVTQTPSHQVTQMGQEVILRCVPISNHLYFYWYRQILGQKVEFLVSFYNNEISEKSEIFDDQFSVERPDGSNFTLKIRSTKLEDSAMYFCATGQNNYGYTFGSGTRLTVV.

Regarding this clonotype: As the CDR3 is not closed by the conserved phenylalanine or tryptophan, this likely results from a read error. This rearrangement joins TRBV6-1 to TRBJ2-7; D might be TRBD1 (6 bases). V was cut by 8 bases and J by 8 bases, with 19 bases left in between. The CDR3 spans 13 residues. CDR1 is MNHNS, CDR2 SASEGT, per germline. CDR3 loop: CASVLTTGLQQYL. The CDR3 coding sequence is TGTGCCAGCGTCTTAACAACAGGGTTGCAGCAGTACCTC.

There are many counts of this clonotype. The CDR3 nucleotides are TGTGCCAGCAGTTACCTGACAGATTACACCGGGGAGCTGTTTTTT. It codes for CASSYLTDYTGELFF. The chain employs TRBV6-2 or TRBV6-3 and TRBJ2-2; possible D gene TRBD1, 5 bases. This CDR3 contains 15 residues. Trimming stripped 2 bases from V and 3 bases from J, with 10 bases between. Germline CDR1 MNHEY, CDR2 SVGEGT.

The table lists this clonotype with many counts. The rearrangement joins TRBV7-2 to TRBJ2-2, with TRBD2 as a possible D gene (5 bases). The CDR3 length is 14 residues. The germline V gene encodes CDR1 SGHTA and CDR2 FQGNSA. Trimming removed 0 bases at V and 7 bases at J, with 9 bases between. In DNA form, the CDR3 reads TGTGCCAGCAGCTTAGCGGGAGTTCTCGGGGAGCTGTTTTTT. It translates to CASSLAGVLGELFF.

This clonotype was counted ten times or more. The V call is TRBV28, the J call TRBJ1-2, with TRBD1 matching 9 bases. CDR3 length equals 15 residues. From germline, CDR1 is MDHEN and CDR2 SYDVKM. V shed 2 bases and J 7 bases; nucleotides not matched to a gene: 8. The CDR3 DNA reads TGTGCCAGCAGTTTACTCACAGGGGGCGTCGGTGGCTACACCTTC. It is translated as CASSLLTGGVGGYTF.

This clonotype was found many times. The chain joins TRBV7-3 to TRBJ2-7, with 12 positions matching TRBD1. The V gene's germline CDR1 is SGHTA and CDR2 FQGTGA. Germline trimming cut 2 bases from V and 4 bases from J; bases unmatched to any gene: 9. This CDR3 region has 17 residues. In nucleotides, the CDR3 is TGTGCCAGCAGCTTAGGAGGTGGGGACAGGGGGCCGTACGAGCAGTACTTC. This codes for CASSLGGGDRGPYEQYF.

Many counts were recorded for this clonotype. The chain uses TRBV6-2 or TRBV6-3 and TRBJ1-1, with D hard to call. The germline CDR1 and CDR2 sequences are MNHEY and SVGEGT. V lost 6 bases and J 5 bases, leaving 19 bases between the germline ends. CDR3 size: 15 residues. The CDR3 bases are TGTGCCAGCAGCCTCAGCGGCGGAGTAGGGACTGAAGCTTTCTTT. Translating gives CASSLSGGVGTEAFF.

About this clonotype: A read error may account for a junction end that differs from germline. The chain has TRBV7-7 and TRBJ2-5; weak D call: TRBD2 (7 bases). This CDR3 comprises 15 residues. Germline V lookup: CDR1 SSHAT, CDR2 FNYEAQ (reference sequence). The CDR3, as DNA: TGTGCTAGCAGCTTAGGGGGGGGGTTCGGAGAGACCCAGTACTTC. This gives the protein CASSLGGGFGETQYF.

This clonotype came up many times. The genes are TRBV30 and TRBJ2-7; D ambiguous. The CDR3 loop spans 11 amino acids. V was clipped by 2 bases and J by 5 bases, with 7 bases between them. CDR1 and CDR2 from the germline V gene are GTSNPN and SVGIG (reference sequence). The CDR3 loop is CAWSSNHEQYF. CDR3 DNA: TGTGCCTGGAGTTCTAACCACGAGCAGTACTTC.

This clonotype was found many times. V gene TRBV5-1 combines with J gene TRBJ1-5, with D perhaps matching TRBD1 (5 bases). Per germline, CDR1 SGHRS and CDR2 YFSETQ. The CDR3 spans 14 residues. The V end lost 5 bases, the J end lost 1 base, and 10 bases lay between the germline ends. In DNA, the CDR3 is TGCGCCAGCAGTCCGGGGGAGAGCAATCAGCCCCAGCATTTT. It specifies CASSPGESNQPQHF.

Note on this clonotype: A much larger clone differs by one base, so this may be a read error. Given the absence of the conserved phenylalanine or tryptophan at the CDR3 end, a read error is likely. This chain uses TRBV11-2 with TRBJ2-5; TRBD1 agrees at 8 bases. Germline V gene sequence: CDR1 SGHAT, CDR2 FQNNGV. The V gene end was trimmed by 8 bases and the J gene end by 1 base; junction bases not matched to a gene: 12. The CDR3 extends over 16 amino acids. CDR3 nucleotides: TGTGCCAGCTCAGCAAGCCAGGGGGCCTCCCAAGAGACCCAGTACTTA. Encoded protein: CASSASQGASQETQYL.

This clonotype was seen many times. This sequence joins TRBV5-5 and TRBJ1-1; D may be TRBD1 (5 bases). The V gene's germline CDR1 is SGHKS and CDR2 YYEKEE (reference sequence). V lost 2 bases and J 3 bases, leaving 14 bases between the germline ends. CDR3 size: 15 residues. The CDR3 DNA is TGTGCCAGCAGCTTAACGGGGGAGAAATACACTGAAGCTTTCTTT. As protein: CASSLTGEKYTEAFF. The variable domain in full, completed from reference TRBV5-5 and TRBJ1-1, reads DAGVTQSPTHLIKTRGQQVTLRCSPISGHKSVSWYQQVLGQGPQFIFQYYEKEERGRGNFPDRFSARQFPNYSSELNVNALLLGDSALYLCASSLTGEKYTEAFFGQGTRLTVV.

This clonotype was counted at least ten times. V usage is TRBV6-5 and J usage is TRBJ2-7; TRBD2 agrees at 12 bases. Germline lookup yields CDR1 MNHEY and CDR2 SVGAGI. Trimming cost V 6 bases and J 0 bases; bases outside gene matches: 3. There are 15 residues in the CDR3. The CDR3 spells CASRRLAGDSYEQYF. The DNA for the CDR3 is TGTGCCAGCAGGAGACTAGCGGGGGACTCCTACGAGCAGTACTTC.

Comment on this clonotype: Compared with germline, one end of the junction differs, possibly owing to a read error. J is TRBJ2-5 and V is TRBV5-1; TRBD2 agrees at 12 bases. CDR1 is SGHRS, CDR2 YFSETQ, per germline. This CDR3 is 15 amino acids long. The CDR3, as DNA: TGCGTCAGCAGCTCAAGACTAGCGGGAGAGGGGACCCAGTACTTC. It encodes CVSSSRLAGEGTQYF.

This clonotype was seen at least ten times. The chain employs TRBV4-1 and TRBJ1-5, with D unresolved. Trimming shortened V by 0 bases and J by 7 bases, and 10 bases separated the two germline ends. Germline CDR1 is MGHRA and CDR2 is YSYEKL. There are 14 residues in the CDR3. The CDR3 is CASSQEANTQPQHF. In DNA form, the CDR3 reads TGCGCCAGCAGCCAAGAGGCGAACACACAGCCCCAGCATTTT.

The chain couples TRBV2 to TRBJ2-7, with D maybe TRBD1 (5 bases). Germline CDR1 and CDR2: SNHLY and FYNNEI. The CDR3 sequence is 15 residues long. V was trimmed by 5 bases and J by 3 bases, leaving 17 bases between them. The CDR3 loop reads CASSHEQATYYEQYF. The CDR3 DNA reads TGTGCCAGCAGTCACGAACAGGCAACATACTACGAGCAGTACTTC.

This clonotype was counted at least ten times. The chain is built from TRBV7-9 and TRBJ2-2, with D perhaps matching TRBD2 (5 bases). Germline V gene data show CDR1 as SEHNR and CDR2 as FQNEAQ (reference sequence). There are 14 residues in the CDR3. Between the trimmed V and J ends, which lost 4 bases and 6 bases, there was a span of 12 bases. CDR3 in amino acids: CASSSDYWSGELFF. CDR3 bases: TGTGCCAGCAGCTCAGACTATTGGTCCGGGGAGCTGTTTTTT.

CDR3 amino acids: CASSLVLLGGGYTF. The CDR3 DNA is TGTGCCAGCAGCTTAGTACTCCTTGGTGGCGGCTACACCTTC. The J gene is TRBJ1-2, the V gene TRBV7-9; no clear D. Trimming pared 1 base from V and 8 bases from J, leaving 14 bases between. CDR3 length: 14 amino acids. In germline, CDR1 is SEHNR, CDR2 FQNEAQ (reference sequence). Based on the CDR3 plus reference TRBV7-9 and TRBJ1-2, the full variable domain is DTGVSQNPRHKITKRGQNVTFRCDPISEHNRLYWYRQTLGQGPEFLTYFQNEAQLEKSRLLSDRFSAERPKGSFSTLEIQRTEQGDSAMYLCASSLVLLGGGYTFGSGTRLTVV.

This clonotype has at least ten counts. V and J are TRBV6-5 and TRBJ2-5; D might be TRBD2 (6 bases). The CDR3 consists of 15 residues. The germline V gene encodes CDR1 MNHEY and CDR2 SVGAGI. Trimming stripped 8 bases from V and 2 bases from J, with 18 bases between. The CDR3 sequence: CASGPGGVGQETQYF. CDR3 nucleotides: TGTGCCAGCGGCCCCGGCGGGGTAGGACAAGAGACCCAGTACTTC.